A selection of T cell receptor beta chains follows, all from one sample in a study of cytomegalovirus exposure and HLA in healthy donors. The table came from immunoSEQ multiplex PCR; TCRdb's copy has only in-frame clones and leaves some out. The table lists around 94,000 clones, roughly 95% of them singletons. Material for sequencing was PBMCs. These receptors all stem from a woman aged 18-29 years in good health and CMV-seronegative. Both conserved end residues are part of each CDR3. Each record gives: D gene, J gene, CDR3 length, clone size, V gene, CDR3 DNA, CDR3 protein. A D gene is named only where the DNA matches it firmly. Only some rows state a clone size, as once, few, many or a class for expanded clones.

D: TRBD2
J: TRBJ2-7
length: 15
size: .
V: TRBV7-2
DNA: TGTGCCAGCAGCCTAACTAGCGGGGGGTACTACGAGCAGTACTTC
CDR3: CASSLTSGGYYEQYF

D: .
J: TRBJ2-3
length: 14
size: .
V: TRBV10-3
DNA: TGTGCCATCAGTGCATCCAGTAGCACAGATACGCAGTATTTT
CDR3: CAISASSSTDTQYF

D: TRBD1
J: TRBJ2-7
length: 16
size: .
V: TRBV7-9
DNA: TGTGCCAGCAGCTTAAAGACAGGGGGTGTACCTTACGAGCAGTACTTC
CDR3: CASSLKTGGVPYEQYF

D: .
J: TRBJ2-7
length: 11
size: .
V: TRBV20-1
DNA: TGCAGTGCTAGACGTAGCTACGAGCAGTACTTC
CDR3: CSARRSYEQYF

D: TRBD1
J: TRBJ1-1
length: 18
size: .
V: TRBV7-6
DNA: TGTGCCAGCAGCTTAGCGGCAAAGGGGGCAACACAGAACACTGAAGCTTTCTTT
CDR3: CASSLAAKGATQNTEAFF

D: .
J: TRBJ2-7
length: 15
size: .
V: TRBV9
DNA: TGTGCCAGCAGCGTAGAACCAGGGTCCTCCTACGAGCAGTACTTC
CDR3: CASSVEPGSSYEQYF

D: .
J: TRBJ1-1
length: 15
size: .
V: TRBV7-9
DNA: TGTGCCAGCAGCTTAGCGCAATTACGAGGGACTGAAGCTTTCTTT
CDR3: CASSLAQLRGTEAFF

D: .
J: TRBJ1-3
length: 17
size: .
V: TRBV28
DNA: TGTGCCAGCAGTTCACTTGACAGGTTTAAATCCGGAAACACCATATATTTT
CDR3: CASSSLDRFKSGNTIYF

D: TRBD2
J: TRBJ2-5
length: 15
size: .
V: TRBV6-5
DNA: TGTGCCAGCAGCGGAAGCGGGAGGGCCTGGGAGACCCAGTACTTC
CDR3: CASSGSGRAWETQYF

D: .
J: TRBJ1-1
length: 17
size: .
V: TRBV19
DNA: TGTGCCAGTAGCCGACGTCCAGGGGAGTGGGGGAACACTGAAGCTTTCTTT
CDR3: CASSRRPGEWGNTEAFF

D: .
J: TRBJ1-1
length: 17
size: .
V: TRBV7-2
DNA: TGTGCCAGCAGCTTAGCGCCAAGGACAGATCGATCCACTGAAGCTTTCTTT
CDR3: CASSLAPRTDRSTEAFF

D: .
J: TRBJ2-7
length: 14
size: once
V: TRBV6-5
DNA: TGTGCCAGCAGTTACTCGAGTCAGGGGGGCGAGCAGTACTTC
CDR3: CASSYSSQGGEQYF

D: .
J: TRBJ1-5
length: 13
size: .
V: TRBV29-1
DNA: TGCAGCGCCGGGGGGCAAAGCAATCAGCCCCAGCATTTT
CDR3: CSAGGQSNQPQHF

D: TRBD2
J: TRBJ2-1
length: 17
size: .
V: TRBV27
DNA: TGTGCCAGCAGTTTTACCGGGACTAGCGGGGTGCGCAATGAGCAGTTCTTC
CDR3: CASSFTGTSGVRNEQFF

D: TRBD1
J: TRBJ2-7
length: 14
size: .
V: TRBV9
DNA: TGTGCCAGCAGCCCGGGGACAGGCTCCTACGAGCAGTACTTC
CDR3: CASSPGTGSYEQYF

D: .
J: TRBJ2-7
length: 15
size: .
V: TRBV6-5
DNA: TGTGCCAGCAGCCTTCTAGCGAGTTACTCCTACGAGCAGTACTTC
CDR3: CASSLLASYSYEQYF

D: .
J: TRBJ1-3
length: 15
size: .
V: TRBV7-2
DNA: TGTGCCAGCAGCTCCTACCCTAGCTCTGGAAACACCATATATTTT
CDR3: CASSSYPSSGNTIYF

D: TRBD1
J: TRBJ1-2
length: 16
size: .
V: TRBV2
DNA: TGTGCCAGCAGATCCGGGACAGGGTTGAGTCATCGTGGCTACACCTTC
CDR3: CASRSGTGLSHRGYTF

D: TRBD2
J: TRBJ2-1
length: 14
size: .
V: TRBV7-2
DNA: TGTGCCAGCAGCTTTTCACGCGGAAGCGGGAACCCGTTCTTC
CDR3: CASSFSRGSGNPFF

D: .
J: TRBJ2-7
length: 13
size: .
V: TRBV6-5
DNA: TGTGCCAGCAGATCGCCGGGATCCTACGAGCAGTACTTC
CDR3: CASRSPGSYEQYF

D: TRBD2
J: TRBJ2-3
length: 19
size: once
V: TRBV7-8
DNA: TGTGCCAGCAGCTCCTACCCGCGGACTAGCGGGAGGGACACAGATACGCAGTATTTT
CDR3: CASSSYPRTSGRDTDTQYF

D: .
J: TRBJ1-1
length: 11
size: .
V: TRBV14
DNA: TGTGCCAGCAGCCAGGGCGCTGAAGCTTTCTTT
CDR3: CASSQGAEAFF

D: .
J: TRBJ2-5
length: 12
size: .
V: TRBV29-1
DNA: TGCAGCGTTGTACCGGGTGTGGAGACCCAGTACTTC
CDR3: CSVVPGVETQYF

D: TRBD1
J: TRBJ1-1
length: 14
size: .
V: TRBV29-1
DNA: TGCAGCGTTCTATCGACAGGGGGCCTCACTGAAGCTTTCTTT
CDR3: CSVLSTGGLTEAFF

D: .
J: TRBJ2-2
length: 14
size: .
V: TRBV6-6
DNA: TGTGCCAGCAAAGACAGAAGTAACACCGGGGAGCTGTTTTTT
CDR3: CASKDRSNTGELFF

D: TRBD1
J: TRBJ2-2
length: 16
size: .
V: TRBV18
DNA: TGTGCCAGCTCACCACCGACAGGGGGAATTACCGGGGAGCTGTTTTTT
CDR3: CASSPPTGGITGELFF

D: .
J: TRBJ1-2
length: 12
size: .
V: TRBV5-1
DNA: TGCGCCAGCAGCTTGGAGGGGGATGGCTACACCTTC
CDR3: CASSLEGDGYTF

D: .
J: TRBJ2-2
length: 14
size: .
V: TRBV6-5
DNA: TGTGCCAGCAGTTACCGCGACTATGCCGGGGAGCTGTTTTTT
CDR3: CASSYRDYAGELFF

D: .
J: TRBJ2-3
length: 14
size: .
V: TRBV6-5
DNA: TGTGCCAGCAGTCCCCTTGCGGGCACGGATACGCAGTATTTT
CDR3: CASSPLAGTDTQYF

D: TRBD1
J: TRBJ1-4
length: 14
size: once
V: TRBV18
DNA: TGTGCCAGCTCACCTACAGGGGGAAAAGAAAAACTGTTTTTT
CDR3: CASSPTGGKEKLFF

D: TRBD1
J: TRBJ1-2
length: 16
size: .
V: TRBV14
DNA: TGTGCCAGCAGCCAAGAGCGGACAGGGGGCGTCTATGGCTACACCTTC
CDR3: CASSQERTGGVYGYTF

D: TRBD1
J: TRBJ1-3
length: 18
size: .
V: TRBV4-1
DNA: TGCGCCAGCAGCCCGACAGGGGTTAGTACTCACTCTGGAAACACCATATATTTT
CDR3: CASSPTGVSTHSGNTIYF

D: TRBD1
J: TRBJ1-2
length: 14
size: .
V: TRBV29-1
DNA: TGCAGCGTTGACAATCCGGGACAGTCTTTCGGCTACACCTTC
CDR3: CSVDNPGQSFGYTF

D: .
J: TRBJ1-3
length: 14
size: once
V: TRBV5-1
DNA: TGCGCCAGCTCGCAGGGTGAAGATGGAAACACCATATATTTT
CDR3: CASSQGEDGNTIYF

D: TRBD1
J: TRBJ1-1
length: 15
size: .
V: TRBV19
DNA: TGTGCCAGTAGGGCCGCCGGGACAGGGTGGCCTGAAGCTTTCTTT
CDR3: CASRAAGTGWPEAFF

D: .
J: TRBJ1-2
length: 14
size: .
V: TRBV19
DNA: TGTGCCACCTGGTGGGGAGGTGTTAACTATGGCTACACCTTC
CDR3: CATWWGGVNYGYTF

D: TRBD1
J: TRBJ1-2
length: 13
size: few
V: TRBV11-2
DNA: TGTGCCAGCAGTCGGGACAGGGGTCGAGGCTACACCTTC
CDR3: CASSRDRGRGYTF